This TCR beta chain was identified in a study of identical twins listed by TCRdb under 2016. Regarding the complete study: To test whether fetal clonotypes persist, this study deep-sequenced TCR alpha and beta repertoires from monozygotic twins, from unrelated adults of various ages, and from cord blood. To rule out contamination, the twin experiments were replicated at different times with different library preparation protocols.

CDR1 and CDR2, per the germline V gene, are MNHEY and SVGEGT. Taken from cysteine to phenylalanine, the CDR3 has 12 residues. Only the CDR3 DNA stays, 36 bases, in frame from base 1. Deletion took 6 bases off V and 5 bases off J, with a span of 11 bases between the germline ends. Comments on this clonotype: Its specific antigen is unknown. Per-nucleotide qualities are absent, and no much larger clonotype sits a single base away.

Every donor was a healthy Caucasian. Using Miltenyi CD45RO+ enrichment and human naive T-cell isolation kits, memory (CD45RO+) and naive T cells were isolated from PBMC. Libraries were constructed by 5' RACE. The sample was run on an Illumina HiSeq 2000. A universal primer binding site was added through template switching, and the final cDNA carried a unique molecular identifier so that TCR cDNA molecules could be counted accurately. Specific primers in the conserved constant-segment region were used to synthesize first-strand cDNA for the TCR alpha and beta chains. To control for contamination, every cDNA library was double barcoded, receiving both a SMART-Mk sample barcode and Illumina barcodes. TruSeq adapter sequences, together with Illumina sample barcodes, were added in two successive PCR steps. Sequencing of the TCR alpha and beta cDNA libraries was done on the Illumina HiSeq platform using custom primers. The study's processing was this. MiGEC processed the raw reads to extract unique molecular identifiers, while MiXCR was used to determine the CDR3 positions. Recombination models were inferred per individual with the repgenHMM and IGoR tools using an EM algorithm. The analysis of shared clonotypes was done with the tcR package in R, with sharing normalized by the product of cloneset sizes. To study raw recombination free of thymic and clonal selection effects, out-of-frame nonproductive sequences were analyzed. The public sequencing data were trimmed at Q25 with fastp and processed into clonotypes with MiXCR by TCRdb, which kept only in-frame beta chains. Rows are combined by CDR3 protein, so each entry shows the most common genes and DNA. These V and J calls rely on TCRdb rather than the paper's analysis. The sample records approximately 210,000 distinct CDR3 sequences, around 10% of which are singletons. The ten largest account for about 5.5% of the sample.

The study at large found these results: Compared with coincidental sharing between unrelated individuals, an excess of low generation-probability sequences was observed among out-of-frame TCR alpha sequences shared between twins. Abundant cord blood beta clonotypes had fewer insertions, young adult naive repertoires showed a similar but weaker trend, and memory repertoires showed no such trend. Zero-insertion analyses could be partly confounded by invariant T cells such as MAIT and iNKT, though diverse VJ usage argued against such confounding for most clonotypes. In beta out-of-frame sequences, excess twin sharing was weaker, because having fewer shared sequences lowered the signal-to-noise ratio. Recombination models systematically underestimated out-of-frame TCR alpha sharing in monozygotic twins but agreed with sharing between unrelated individuals. Because the same donors could not be followed over many years, the conclusions relied on cross-sectional statistical analysis.

The chain uses TRBV6-2 or TRBV6-3 and TRBJ2-7; the D segment cannot be called with confidence. The receptor was derived from a woman younger than 35 in good health. Material for sequencing was memory (CD45RO+) T cells sorted from blood. Per the publication, the cell subset or site label means: CD45RO+ enriched T cells. The DNA reads TGTGCCAGCAGCTCTAGAGGTCACGAGCAGTACTTC. This sequence encodes CASSSRGHEQYF.